What follows are 18 T cell receptor beta chains derived from one specimen sequenced in a study of OX40 agonist ivuxolimab in advanced cancers. Sequenced by immunoSEQ multiplex PCR; TCRdb stores in-frame clones only, minus some. This table has about 61,000 clones, more than 80% appearing once. The source was CD4+ or CD8+ T cells sorted from blood, collected in a trial of the OX40 agonist ivuxolimab. Receptors originate from an adult with an advanced solid tumor such as melanoma, head and neck, liver or kidney cancer.

This sequence joins TRBV7-2 and TRBJ2-3, with no clear D. Germline CDR1 is SGHTA and CDR2 is FQGNSA. Trimming took 3 bases from V and 0 from J, leaving 10 bases between them. The CDR3 runs 15 residues. CDR3 coding DNA: TGTGCCAGCAGCTTTAGACCAGAAAGCACAGATACGCAGTATTTT. Its translation: CASSFRPESTDTQYF.

This chain connects TRBV14 to TRBJ2-1; D possibly matches TRBD1 or TRBD2 (5 bases each). Trimming removed 4 bases from V and 10 bases from J, with 14 bases in between. CDR1 and CDR2 from the germline V gene are SGHDN and FVKESK. The CDR3 is made up of 13 amino acids. The chain's CDR3 is CASSRTDGTEQFF. The CDR3 region has the DNA TGTGCCAGCAGCCGGACCGACGGGACGGAGCAGTTCTTC.

The CDR3 loop is CAWSVDSNQPQHF. In nucleotides, the CDR3 is TGTGCCTGGAGTGTAGACAGCAATCAGCCCCAGCATTTT. The V call is TRBV30, the J call TRBJ1-5, with D uncertain. This CDR3 is 13 amino acids long. Germline CDR1 reads GTSNPN; CDR2 reads SVGIG (reference sequence). Trimming removed 0 bases from V and 1 base from J, with 4 bases in between. The full variable domain, its missing parts supplied by reference TRBV30 and TRBJ1-5, is SQTIHQWPATLVQPVGSPLSLECTVEGTSNPNLYWYRQAAGRGLQLLFYSVGIGQISSEVPQNLSASRPQDRQFILSSKKLLLSDSGFYLCAWSVDSNQPQHFGDGTRLSIL.

The chain links TRBV6-1 to TRBJ2-1, with D perhaps matching TRBD1 (5 bases). The germline gives CDR1 MNHNS, CDR2 SASEGT. This CDR3 is 12 amino acids long. The ends were cut back, 2 bases at V and 10 bases at J, with 9 bases in the middle. The CDR3 DNA reads TGTGCCAGCAGTGAACTACGACAGGAGCAGTTCTTC. Translating it yields CASSELRQEQFF.

V is TRBV28 and J is TRBJ2-7, with D perhaps assigned TRBD1 or TRBD2 (5 bases each). This CDR3 is built from 14 residues. Germline values: CDR1 MDHEN, CDR2 SYDVKM. Trimming removed 6 bases at V and 2 bases at J, with 14 bases between. CDR3 amino acids: CASRNTGLTYEQYF. Here the CDR3 DNA reads TGTGCCAGCAGAAATACAGGACTCACCTACGAGCAGTACTTC.

The rearrangement uses TRBV6-1 and TRBJ2-1; D may match TRBD1 or TRBD2 (6 bases each). CDR3 length: 14 amino acids. Trimming removed 6 bases from V and 8 bases from J, with 17 bases in between. Germline CDR1 reads MNHNS; CDR2 reads SASEGT. This chain's CDR3 is CASSARGRGDEQFF. CDR3 nucleotide sequence: TGTGCCAGCAGCGCCCGGGGGCGGGGCGATGAGCAGTTCTTC.

This clone appeared once. CDR3 DNA: TGTGCCAGCAGCCCTTTGACGGGGGGCCACACTGAAGCTTTCTTT. Its translation: CASSPLTGGHTEAFF. The chain combines TRBV14 with TRBJ1-1; TRBD1 might be the D (6 bases). The CDR3 has 15 amino acids. Between the trimmed V and J ends, which lost 4 bases and 3 bases, there was a span of 15 bases. Germline V gene sequence: CDR1 SGHDN, CDR2 FVKESK.

The CDR3 nucleotides are TGTGCCAGCAGTGCAGTGAGCGGGGGGGCCAGCGAGCAGTACTTC. The encoded protein is CASSAVSGGASEQYF. This chain links TRBV2 with TRBJ2-7; 10 nucleotides agree with TRBD2. With 4 bases clipped from V and 6 bases from J, the junction kept 9 bases outside the gene matches. Per germline, CDR1 SNHLY and CDR2 FYNNEI. There are 15 residues in the CDR3.

V gene TRBV14 combines with J gene TRBJ2-1; 11 bases map to TRBD2. Germline trimming cut 0 bases from V and 6 bases from J; bases unmatched to any gene: 7. Germline assignment: CDR1 SGHDN and CDR2 FVKESK. The CDR3 length is 17 residues. The CDR3 DNA sequence: TGTGCCAGCAGCCAAGATTTTGGGACTAGCGGCACCAATGAGCAGTTCTTC. Translating it yields CASSQDFGTSGTNEQFF.

This chain connects TRBV10-3 to TRBJ1-4; TRBD1 is a possible D gene (6 bases). The V gene's germline CDR1 is ENHRY and CDR2 SYGVKD. CDR3 length: 17 amino acids. The V end lost 2 bases, the J end lost 0 bases, and 13 bases lay between the germline ends. The CDR3 reads CAISEGGILATNEKLFF. CDR3 DNA sequence: TGTGCCATCAGTGAGGGGGGCATCCTTGCAACTAATGAAAAACTGTTTTTT.

The J gene is TRBJ2-3, the V gene TRBV5-1, with D tentatively TRBD2 (6 bases). In germline, CDR1 is SGHRS, CDR2 YFSETQ. This CDR3 spans 15 amino acids. Trimming stripped 8 bases from V and 4 bases from J, with 20 bases between. CDR3: CASQRRGKDSDTQYF. The CDR3 bases are TGCGCCAGTCAACGACGGGGGAAGGACTCAGATACGCAGTATTTT.

The V call is TRBV30, the J call TRBJ1-5, with D uncertain. The germline gives CDR1 GTSNPN, CDR2 SVGIG (reference sequence). The CDR3 has 13 amino acids. V shed 0 bases and J shed 7 bases, with 10 bases lying between them. The CDR3: CAWSVGVRQPQHF. DNA for the CDR3: TGTGCCTGGAGTGTGGGAGTAAGACAGCCCCAGCATTTT.

In DNA, the CDR3 is TGTGCCAGCAGCTTCATACCGACAGGGGCTGGGGCCAACGTCCTGACTTTC. Its translation: CASSFIPTGAGANVLTF. This rearrangement joins TRBV11-2 to TRBJ2-6; 8 bases align to TRBD1. Germline V gene data show CDR1 as SGHAT and CDR2 as FQNNGV. The ends lost 3 bases at V and 2 bases at J; junction bases unmatched: 6. CDR3 length: 17 residues.

This clone was observed a few times. The chain is built from TRBV14 and TRBJ2-3; D is possibly TRBD2 (6 bases). This CDR3 contains 15 residues. Trimming cost V 2 bases and J 4 bases, with 13 bases left between them. Germline V gene sequence: CDR1 SGHDN, CDR2 FVKESK. Written as DNA, the CDR3 is TGTGCCAGCAGCCAAAGGGGACCTAGCGCAGATACGCAGTATTTT. Translating gives CASSQRGPSADTQYF.

This rearrangement joins TRBV27 to TRBJ2-3; D may correspond to TRBD1 or TRBD2 (5 bases each). Germline-derived CDR1 and CDR2 are MNHEY and SMNVEV (reference sequence). The germline V and J ends were trimmed by 8 bases and 7 bases, with 22 bases remaining between them. This CDR3 spans 15 amino acids. CDR3 amino acids: CASGSRLGDGYTQYF. The CDR3 bases are TGTGCCAGCGGAAGTCGGTTGGGGGACGGTTATACGCAGTATTTT.

The J gene is TRBJ2-7, the V gene TRBV28, with TRBD1 matching over 8 bases. CDR1 and CDR2 (germline): MDHEN, SYDVKM. V lost 5 bases and J lost 0; bases outside the gene matches: 3. This CDR3 spans 14 amino acids. CDR3 bases: TGTGCCAGCAGTACCACAGGGGGCTCCTACGAGCAGTACTTC. Protein product: CASSTTGGSYEQYF. Looking up the rest from reference TRBV28 and TRBJ2-7 gives the full variable domain: DVKVTQSSRYLVKRTGEKVFLECVQDMDHENMFWYRQDPGLGLRLIYFSYDVKMKEKGDIPEGYSVSREKKERFSLILESASTNQTSMYLCASSTTGGSYEQYFGPGTRLTVT.

V gene TRBV9 combines with J gene TRBJ1-4; a weak D match, TRBD1 (5 bases). Trimming cost V 0 bases and J 4 bases, with 10 bases left between them. The CDR3 extends over 15 amino acids. The V gene's germline CDR1 is SGDLS and CDR2 YYNGEE. The CDR3 bases are TGTGCCAGCAGCGTAGGTGGGGGATTTAATGAAAAACTGTTTTTT. Protein sequence: CASSVGGGFNEKLFF.

V is TRBV18 and J is TRBJ2-5; D gene ambiguous. The CDR3 is made up of 13 amino acids. In germline, CDR1 is KGHSH, CDR2 LQKENI. Trimming took 3 bases from V and 1 from J, leaving 6 bases between them. CDR3 nucleotide sequence: TGTGCCAGCTCACCCGCAGTCCAAGAGACCCAGTACTTC. It yields the protein CASSPAVQETQYF.